This T cell receptor beta chain was sequenced for a study of T cell responses to AZD1222 COVID-19 vaccine. For the study at large: The study pooled second doses at about 4 or about 12 weeks.

TCRdb's table, derived via immunoSEQ multiplex PCR, lists solely in-frame clones and lacks some. The repertoire includes some 130,000 clones, about 87% of them detected once, and 8% to 9.5% sits in the top ten. Germline CDR1 is KGHSH and CDR2 is LQKENI. Trimming left V 4 bases short and J 9 bases short, with 17 bases between. The CDR3 runs 14 residues. This sequence originates from an adult in good health. The chain has TRBV18 and TRBJ2-3; D might be TRBD1 or TRBD2, each matching 6 bases. The input for sequencing was peripheral blood, taken on day 0 of AZD1222 vaccination. The CDR3 coding sequence is TGTGCCAGCTCACGGAGGGGGACGCTTGGGACGCAGTATTTT. It encodes CASSRRGTLGTQYF.